The 11 T cell receptor beta chains presented below share a single source sample, sequenced in a study of T cells after yellow fever vaccination. Via MiXCR, TCRdb re-called the 5' RACE reads, giving one row per CDR3 protein. The data show some 200,000 distinct CDR3 sequences, approximately 3.2% seen once. The material sequenced was CD4+ T cells sorted from PBMCs, taken 10 days after the yellow fever booster vaccination. These receptors all stem from a man aged 18 to 30 who received the YFV17D yellow fever vaccine.

This clonotype was seen only a few times. The J gene is TRBJ2-3, the V gene TRBV9; possibly TRBD1 for D (6 bases). The CDR3 sequence is 15 residues long. The V gene lost 4 bases and the J gene lost 0 bases, with 12 bases spanning the gap. The germline V gene has CDR1 SGDLS and CDR2 YYNGEE. CDR3 residues: CASSPWTDSTDTQYF. Here the CDR3 DNA reads TGTGCCAGCAGCCCCTGGACAGATAGCACAGATACGCAGTATTTT.

This clonotype was detected many times. CDR3 loop: CSAFPLDTDTQYF. CDR3 coding DNA: TGCAGTGCTTTCCCATTGGACACAGATACGCAGTATTTT. The chain joins TRBV20-1 to TRBJ2-3, with D unclear. The ends were cut back, 5 bases at V and 2 bases at J, with 11 bases in the middle. The CDR3 contains 13 residues. Germline CDR1 reads DFQATT; CDR2 reads SNEGSKA (reference sequence).

This clonotype was counted many times. The chain has TRBV30 and TRBJ2-7, with TRBD2 as a possible D gene (6 bases). CDR1 and CDR2 (germline): GTSNPN, SVGIG (reference sequence). This CDR3 contains 13 residues. The V gene lost 1 base and the J gene lost 2 bases, with 9 bases spanning the gap. The CDR3 protein is CAWSGDSPYEQYF. The DNA of the CDR3 is TGTGCCTGGAGTGGGGACTCTCCCTACGAGCAGTACTTC.

This chain uses TRBV19 with TRBJ1-2; 9 bases are a match to TRBD1. There are 13 residues in the CDR3. J gave up 2 bases and V 10 bases, and 5 bases lay outside the gene matches. CDR1 and CDR2 (germline): LNHDA, SQIVND (reference sequence). DNA of the CDR3: TGTGCCACCCGGGACAGGGTAAACTATGGCTACACCTTC. This encodes CATRDRVNYGYTF.

This clonotype was found many times. The genes are TRBV6-6 and TRBJ1-2, with D possibly matching TRBD1 (6 bases). Trimming pared 5 bases from V and 8 bases from J, leaving 18 bases between. The CDR3 is 14 amino acids. The V gene's germline CDR1 is MNHNY and CDR2 SVGAGI (reference sequence). CDR3 nucleotides: TGTGCCAGCAGTAATACAAGGGGGAGGATGGGCTACACCTTC. Amino acid sequence: CASSNTRGRMGYTF.

This clonotype showed up many times. This chain uses TRBV6-5 with TRBJ1-6; 8 positions agree with TRBD1. CDR1 is MNHEY and CDR2 is SVGAGI in the germline V gene. V lost 1 base to trimming and J lost 8 bases; unmatched junction nucleotides: 4. This CDR3 contains 15 residues. CDR3: CASSYFPQGDSPLHF. CDR3 DNA sequence: TGTGCCAGCAGTTACTTCCCACAGGGGGATTCACCCCTCCACTTT.

In this sample, this clonotype turned up many times. The chain couples TRBV5-1 to TRBJ2-7; no clear D gene. The germline gives CDR1 SGHRS, CDR2 YFSETQ. V dropped 0 bases and J dropped 3 bases, with 7 bases sitting between them. There are 13 residues in the CDR3. Written as DNA, the CDR3 is TGCGCCAGCAGCTTGGGTTACAACTACGAGCAGTACGTC. Translation: CASSLGYNYEQYV.

This clonotype was seen only a few times. This chain links TRBV6-2 or TRBV6-3 with TRBJ2-2; D is unresolved. The CDR3 consists of 13 residues. Trimming stripped 3 bases from V and 4 bases from J, with 6 bases between. Germline assignment: CDR1 MNHEY and CDR2 SVGEGT. The CDR3 coding sequence is TGTGCCAGCAGTTATCAAATCACCGGGGAGCTGTTTTTT. Encoded protein: CASSYQITGELFF.

This clonotype was seen ten or more times. This chain links TRBV6-6 with TRBJ2-7; D unresolved. CDR1 MNHNY and CDR2 SVGAGI come from the germline V gene (reference sequence). CDR3 length: 13 residues. Trimming left V 3 bases short and J 3 bases short, with 9 bases between. CDR3 residues: CASSYRSIYEQYF. The DNA for the CDR3 is TGTGCCAGCAGTTATCGGAGTATCTACGAGCAGTACTTC.

This clonotype showed up many times. The V gene is TRBV6-2 or TRBV6-3, the J gene TRBJ2-7; a weak D match, TRBD1 (6 bases). The V end lost 4 bases, the J end lost 3 bases, and 10 bases lay between the germline ends. Germline values: CDR1 MNHEY, CDR2 SVGEGT. The CDR3 loop spans 13 amino acids. Here the CDR3 reads CASSSRTDYEQYV. The CDR3, as DNA: TGTGCCAGCAGTTCGAGGACAGACTACGAGCAGTACGTC.

This clonotype was observed a handful of times. The chain combines TRBV6-5 with TRBJ1-5, with D unclear. The CDR3 totals 14 residues. The germline gives CDR1 MNHEY, CDR2 SVGAGI. V was cut by 6 bases and J by 2 bases, with 11 bases left in between. CDR3 loop: CASRDPTGNQPQHF. The CDR3 DNA reads TGTGCCAGCAGGGACCCTACTGGCAATCAGCCCCAGCATTTT.